A selection of T cell receptor beta chains follows, all from one sample in a study of T cells in Graves' hyperthyroidism and ophthalmopathy. One entry per CDR3 protein, called by TCRdb with MiXCR from the multiplex PCR reads. The table records around 450,000 distinct CDR3 sequences, around a sixth of them present only once. The sequenced sample consisted of blood. These receptors were collected from a woman under 30 with Graves' hyperthyroidism. Both conserved end residues are part of each CDR3. The order of the fields is D gene, V gene, J gene, clone size, CDR3 protein, CDR3 DNA. D genes are given only for firm matches. For some rows the clone size is stated as once, few or many, or as a class when expanded; others skip it.

d_call: NA
v_call: TRBV7-8
j_call: TRBJ1-3
clone_size: many
cdr3_aa: CASSLGPGTSGNTIYF
cdr3_nt: TGTGCCAGCAGCTTAGGGCCAGGCACCTCTGGAAACACCATATATTTT

d_call: TRBD2
v_call: TRBV28
j_call: TRBJ2-1
clone_size: many
cdr3_aa: CASSGTSGSYNEQFF
cdr3_nt: TGTGCCAGCAGTGGGACTAGCGGATCCTACAATGAGCAGTTCTTC

d_call: NA
v_call: TRBV4-1
j_call: TRBJ1-4
clone_size: few
cdr3_aa: CASSQVPREKLFF
cdr3_nt: TGCGCCAGCAGCCAAGTTCCTCGGGAAAAACTGTTTTTT

d_call: NA
v_call: TRBV6-2/TRBV6-3
j_call: TRBJ2-7
clone_size: many
cdr3_aa: CASSRLGTYEQYF
cdr3_nt: TGTGCCAGCAGTCGACTGGGGACCTACGAGCAGTACTTC

d_call: NA
v_call: TRBV20-1
j_call: TRBJ1-2
clone_size: NA
cdr3_aa: CSATTPELLSRYGYTF
cdr3_nt: TGCAGTGCCACGACCCCCGAATTATTATCGCGGTATGGCTACACCTTC

d_call: TRBD2
v_call: TRBV2
j_call: TRBJ2-7
clone_size: many
cdr3_aa: CASSVPLAGTNYEQYF
cdr3_nt: TGTGCCAGCAGTGTTCCTTTAGCGGGAACAAACTACGAGCAGTACTTC

d_call: NA
v_call: TRBV2
j_call: TRBJ2-3
clone_size: many
cdr3_aa: CASSESTDTQYF
cdr3_nt: TGTGCCAGCAGTGAGTCGACAGATACGCAGTATTTT

d_call: NA
v_call: TRBV6-1
j_call: TRBJ1-2
clone_size: few
cdr3_aa: CASSEQINYGYTF
cdr3_nt: TGTGCCAGCAGTGAACAGATCAACTATGGCTACACCTTC

d_call: TRBD2
v_call: TRBV7-2
j_call: TRBJ2-7
clone_size: few
cdr3_aa: CASSLVGTSGIEYEQYF
cdr3_nt: TGTGCCAGCAGCTTAGTCGGGACTAGCGGGATCGAGTACGAGCAGTACTTC

d_call: NA
v_call: TRBV13
j_call: TRBJ2-7
clone_size: few
cdr3_aa: CASMQGRELSYEQYF
cdr3_nt: TGTGCCAGCATGCAAGGACGAGAACTCTCCTACGAGCAGTACTTC

d_call: TRBD1
v_call: TRBV20-1
j_call: TRBJ2-2
clone_size: many
cdr3_aa: CSATGDRGNTGELFF
cdr3_nt: TGCAGTGCCACAGGGGACAGGGGAAACACCGGGGAGCTGTTTTTT

d_call: NA
v_call: TRBV15
j_call: TRBJ1-6
clone_size: NA
cdr3_aa: CATSQQNSSPLHF
cdr3_nt: TGTGCCACCAGCCAGCAGAATTCCTCACCCCTCCACTTT

d_call: NA
v_call: TRBV11-2
j_call: TRBJ2-1
clone_size: many
cdr3_aa: CASSLVNEGVSYNEQFF
cdr3_nt: TGTGCCAGCAGCTTAGTCAACGAAGGGGTGTCCTACAATGAGCAGTTCTTC

d_call: NA
v_call: TRBV2
j_call: TRBJ1-2
clone_size: many
cdr3_aa: CASSEEQIYGYTF
cdr3_nt: TGTGCCAGCAGTGAAGAACAGATCTATGGCTACACCTTC

d_call: NA
v_call: TRBV6-1
j_call: TRBJ1-2
clone_size: NA
cdr3_aa: CASRSEAGASGYTF
cdr3_nt: TGTGCCAGCAGATCCGAGGCCGGGGCCTCTGGCTACACCTTC

d_call: NA
v_call: TRBV20-1
j_call: TRBJ2-7
clone_size: many
cdr3_aa: CSARDREIQPYEQYF
cdr3_nt: TGCAGTGCTAGAGATCGCGAGATTCAACCCTACGAGCAGTACTTC

d_call: TRBD1
v_call: TRBV24-1
j_call: TRBJ2-3
clone_size: many
cdr3_aa: CATSDPGTGPDTQYF
cdr3_nt: TGTGCCACCAGTGATCCCGGGACAGGCCCAGATACGCAGTATTTT

d_call: TRBD1
v_call: TRBV20-1
j_call: TRBJ1-4
clone_size: NA
cdr3_aa: CSGQGGEKLFF
cdr3_nt: TGCAGTGGACAGGGAGGTGAAAAACTGTTTTTT

d_call: NA
v_call: TRBV29-1
j_call: TRBJ1-2
clone_size: few
cdr3_aa: CSVDGGFYGYTF
cdr3_nt: TGCAGCGTCGACGGAGGCTTCTATGGCTACACCTTC

d_call: NA
v_call: TRBV12-3/TRBV12-4
j_call: TRBJ2-7
clone_size: NA
cdr3_aa: CASSLTEHEQYF
cdr3_nt: TGTGCCAGCAGTTTAACGGAACACGAGCAGTACTTC

d_call: TRBD2
v_call: TRBV11-2
j_call: TRBJ2-1
clone_size: many
cdr3_aa: CASSLRLAEYNEQFF
cdr3_nt: TGTGCCAGCAGCTTAAGACTAGCGGAATACAATGAGCAGTTCTTC

d_call: NA
v_call: TRBV15
j_call: TRBJ2-5
clone_size: NA
cdr3_aa: CATSRGPSRRYF
cdr3_nt: TGTGCCACCAGCAGAGGACCGTCGCGGAGGTACTTC

d_call: TRBD1
v_call: TRBV5-1
j_call: TRBJ2-3
clone_size: many
cdr3_aa: CASSGGQGVSDTQYF
cdr3_nt: TGCGCCAGCAGCGGAGGACAGGGGGTTTCTGATACGCAGTATTTT

d_call: TRBD1
v_call: TRBV28
j_call: TRBJ1-6
clone_size: many
cdr3_aa: CASSLDRAPNSPLHF
cdr3_nt: TGTGCCAGCAGCCTCGACAGGGCGCCAAATTCACCCCTCCACTTT

d_call: NA
v_call: TRBV5-5
j_call: TRBJ1-4
clone_size: few
cdr3_aa: CASSQLTFEKLFF
cdr3_nt: TGTGCCAGCAGCCAGCTCACTTTTGAAAAACTGTTTTTT

d_call: NA
v_call: TRBV25-1
j_call: TRBJ1-1
clone_size: few
cdr3_aa: CASRAGDWTEAFF
cdr3_nt: TGTGCCAGCAGAGCAGGGGATTGGACTGAAGCTTTCTTT

d_call: NA
v_call: TRBV4-1
j_call: TRBJ1-5
clone_size: few
cdr3_aa: CASGQGIQPQHF
cdr3_nt: TGCGCCAGCGGCCAGGGGATTCAGCCCCAGCATTTT

d_call: NA
v_call: TRBV5-1
j_call: TRBJ2-1
clone_size: once
cdr3_aa: CASSLDGGTSNEQFF
cdr3_nt: TGCGCCAGCAGCTTGGATGGGGGGACCTCCAATGAGCAGTTCTTC

d_call: NA
v_call: TRBV3-1
j_call: TRBJ1-1
clone_size: many
cdr3_aa: CASSPVQGWNTEAFF
cdr3_nt: TGTGCCAGCAGCCCAGTACAGGGATGGAACACTGAAGCTTTCTTT

d_call: TRBD1
v_call: TRBV7-8
j_call: TRBJ1-4
clone_size: many
cdr3_aa: CASSLTKDRRTTNEKLFF
cdr3_nt: TGTGCCAGCAGCTTAACCAAGGACAGGCGAACAACTAATGAAAAACTGTTTTTT

d_call: TRBD1
v_call: TRBV20-1
j_call: TRBJ1-5
clone_size: NA
cdr3_aa: CSARTTDRENQPQHF
cdr3_nt: TGCAGTGCCCGGACTACAGACAGGGAAAATCAGCCCCAGCATTTT

d_call: NA
v_call: TRBV2
j_call: TRBJ1-6
clone_size: few
cdr3_aa: CASTRLQGSNSPLHF
cdr3_nt: TGTGCCAGCACCCGACTGCAGGGTTCCAATTCACCCCTCCACTTT

d_call: TRBD1
v_call: TRBV7-2
j_call: TRBJ1-1
clone_size: few
cdr3_aa: CASSTTGGLDTEAFF
cdr3_nt: TGTGCCAGCAGCACCACAGGGGGTCTTGACACTGAAGCTTTCTTT

d_call: TRBD1
v_call: TRBV28
j_call: TRBJ2-5
clone_size: many
cdr3_aa: CASRSDRGRETQYF
cdr3_nt: TGTGCCAGCAGAAGCGACAGGGGGAGAGAGACCCAGTACTTC

d_call: TRBD1
v_call: TRBV14
j_call: TRBJ2-2
clone_size: NA
cdr3_aa: CASSQNRGRNGELFF
cdr3_nt: TGTGCCAGCAGCCAAAACAGGGGACGGAACGGGGAGCTGTTTTTT

d_call: NA
v_call: TRBV29-1
j_call: TRBJ1-1
clone_size: many
cdr3_aa: CSVPVGAHTEAFF
cdr3_nt: TGCAGCGTCCCGGTAGGGGCCCACACTGAAGCTTTCTTT

d_call: NA
v_call: TRBV20-1
j_call: TRBJ1-2
clone_size: many
cdr3_aa: CSANPGTEYYGYTF
cdr3_nt: TGCAGTGCTAACCCCGGGACGGAGTACTATGGCTACACCTTC

d_call: NA
v_call: TRBV7-2
j_call: TRBJ1-2
clone_size: NA
cdr3_aa: CASSDAGGAGGYTF
cdr3_nt: TGTGCCAGCAGCGATGCCGGGGGGGCGGGGGGCTACACCTTC

d_call: NA
v_call: TRBV7-9
j_call: TRBJ2-4
clone_size: few
cdr3_aa: CASSLGPTRGRNIQYF
cdr3_nt: TGTGCCAGCAGCTTAGGACCTACGAGGGGGAGGAACATTCAGTACTTC

d_call: TRBD2
v_call: TRBV28
j_call: TRBJ2-7
clone_size: many
cdr3_aa: CYTGTRGVYEQYF
cdr3_nt: TGTTACACCGGGACTAGAGGTGTCTACGAGCAGTACTTC

d_call: NA
v_call: TRBV6-1
j_call: TRBJ2-1
clone_size: many
cdr3_aa: CASSEDQPADEQFF
cdr3_nt: TGTGCCAGCAGTGAAGACCAGCCCGCCGATGAGCAGTTCTTC

d_call: NA
v_call: TRBV10-3
j_call: TRBJ1-2
clone_size: few
cdr3_aa: CAISESPYRERHDGYTF
cdr3_nt: TGTGCCATCAGTGAGTCTCCCTACAGGGAACGGCATGATGGCTACACCTTC

d_call: NA
v_call: TRBV18
j_call: TRBJ2-4
clone_size: many
cdr3_aa: CASSKGQQNIQYF
cdr3_nt: TGTGCCAGCTCTAAAGGGCAGCAAAACATTCAGTACTTC